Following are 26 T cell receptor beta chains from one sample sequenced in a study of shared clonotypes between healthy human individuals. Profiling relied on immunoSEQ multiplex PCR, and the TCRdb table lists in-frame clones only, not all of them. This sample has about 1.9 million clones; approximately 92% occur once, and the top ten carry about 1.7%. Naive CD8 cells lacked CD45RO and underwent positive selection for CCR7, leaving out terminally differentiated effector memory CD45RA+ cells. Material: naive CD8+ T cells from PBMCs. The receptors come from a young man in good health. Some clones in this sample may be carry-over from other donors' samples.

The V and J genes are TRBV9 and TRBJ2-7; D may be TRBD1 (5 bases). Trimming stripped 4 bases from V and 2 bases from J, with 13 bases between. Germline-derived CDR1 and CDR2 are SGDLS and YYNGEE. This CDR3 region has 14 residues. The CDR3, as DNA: TGTGCCAGCAGCCCCCGACAGTTTACCTACGAGCAGTACTTC. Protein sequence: CASSPRQFTYEQYF.

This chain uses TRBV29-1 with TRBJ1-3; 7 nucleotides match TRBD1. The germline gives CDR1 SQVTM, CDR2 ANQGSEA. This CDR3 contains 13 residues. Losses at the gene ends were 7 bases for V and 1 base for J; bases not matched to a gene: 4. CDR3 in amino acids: CSALTGSGNTIYF. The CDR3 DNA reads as TGCAGCGCACTGACAGGGTCTGGAAACACCATATATTTT. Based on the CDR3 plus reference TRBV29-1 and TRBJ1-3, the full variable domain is SAVISQKPSRDICQRGTSLTIQCQVDSQVTMMFWYRQQPGQSLTLIATANQGSEATYESGFVIDKFPISRPNLTFSTLTVSNMSPEDSSIYLCSALTGSGNTIYFGEGSWLTVV.

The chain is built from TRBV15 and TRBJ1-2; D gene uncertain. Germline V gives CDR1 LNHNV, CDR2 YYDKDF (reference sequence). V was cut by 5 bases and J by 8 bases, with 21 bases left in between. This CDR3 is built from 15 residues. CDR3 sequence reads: CATSRTEEKTHGYTF. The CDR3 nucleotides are TGTGCCACCAGCCGGACCGAGGAAAAGACACACGGCTACACCTTC.

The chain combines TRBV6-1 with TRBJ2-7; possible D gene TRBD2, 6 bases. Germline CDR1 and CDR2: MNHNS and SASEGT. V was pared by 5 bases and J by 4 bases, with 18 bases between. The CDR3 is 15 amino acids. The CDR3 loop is CASSTPERRGYEQYF. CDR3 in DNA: TGTGCCAGCAGTACACCTGAACGTCGGGGGTACGAGCAGTACTTC.

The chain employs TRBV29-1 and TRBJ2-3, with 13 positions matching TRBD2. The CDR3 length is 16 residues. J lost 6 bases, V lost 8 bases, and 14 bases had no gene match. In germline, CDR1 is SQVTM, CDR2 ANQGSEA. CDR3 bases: TGCAGCATCGCCGGGACTAGCGGGGAGGCCCTTGATACGCAGTATTTT. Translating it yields CSIAGTSGEALDTQYF.

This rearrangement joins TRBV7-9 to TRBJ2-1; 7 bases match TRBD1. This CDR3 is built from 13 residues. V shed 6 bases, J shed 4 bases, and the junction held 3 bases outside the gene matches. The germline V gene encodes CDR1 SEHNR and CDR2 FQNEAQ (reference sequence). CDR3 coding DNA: TGTGCCAGCAGGACGGGACAGTACAATGAGCAGTTCTTC. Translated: CASRTGQYNEQFF. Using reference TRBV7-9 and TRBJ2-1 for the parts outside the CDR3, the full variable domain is DTGVSQNPRHKITKRGQNVTFRCDPISEHNRLYWYRQTLGQGPEFLTYFQNEAQLEKSRLLSDRFSAERPKGSFSTLEIQRTEQGDSAMYLCASRTGQYNEQFFGPGTRLTVL.

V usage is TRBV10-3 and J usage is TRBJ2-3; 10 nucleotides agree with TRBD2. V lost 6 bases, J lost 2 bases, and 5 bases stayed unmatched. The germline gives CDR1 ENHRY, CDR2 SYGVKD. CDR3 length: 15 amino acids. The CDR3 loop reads CAIRGLASLTDTQYF. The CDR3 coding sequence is TGTGCCATCAGGGGACTAGCGAGCCTCACAGATACGCAGTATTTT.

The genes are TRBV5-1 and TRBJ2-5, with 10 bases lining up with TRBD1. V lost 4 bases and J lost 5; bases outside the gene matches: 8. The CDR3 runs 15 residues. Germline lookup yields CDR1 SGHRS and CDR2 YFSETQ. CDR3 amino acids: CASSPGTGAGETQYF. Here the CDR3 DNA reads TGCGCCAGCAGCCCGGGGACAGGGGCAGGGGAGACCCAGTACTTC. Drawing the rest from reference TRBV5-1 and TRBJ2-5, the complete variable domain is KAGVTQTPRYLIKTRGQQVTLSCSPISGHRSVSWYQQTPGQGLQFLFEYFSETQRNKGNFPGRFSGRQFSNSRSEMNVSTLELGDSALYLCASSPGTGAGETQYFGPGTRLLVL.

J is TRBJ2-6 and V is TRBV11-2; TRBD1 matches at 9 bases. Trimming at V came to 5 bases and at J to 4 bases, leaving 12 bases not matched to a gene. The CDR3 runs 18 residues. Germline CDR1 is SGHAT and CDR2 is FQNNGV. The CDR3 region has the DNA TGTGCCAGCAGCCTCGGTCCCGGGACAGGGCCCGGGGCCAACGTCCTGACTTTC. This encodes CASSLGPGTGPGANVLTF.

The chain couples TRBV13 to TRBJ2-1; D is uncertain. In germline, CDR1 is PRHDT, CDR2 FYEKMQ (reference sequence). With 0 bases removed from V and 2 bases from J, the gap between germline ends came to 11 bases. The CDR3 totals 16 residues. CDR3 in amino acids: CASSLGVGGAYNEQFF. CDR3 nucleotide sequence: TGTGCCAGCAGCTTAGGGGTGGGTGGGGCCTACAATGAGCAGTTCTTC.

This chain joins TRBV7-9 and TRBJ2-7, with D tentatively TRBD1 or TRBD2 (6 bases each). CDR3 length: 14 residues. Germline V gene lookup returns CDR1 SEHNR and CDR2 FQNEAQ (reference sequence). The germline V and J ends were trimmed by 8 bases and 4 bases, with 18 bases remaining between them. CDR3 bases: TGTGCCAGCGGCGAGGGGGGCAGGCAGTACGAGCAGTACTTC. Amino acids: CASGEGGRQYEQYF.

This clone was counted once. In DNA form, the CDR3 reads TGTGCCAGCAGCCTGGGCGGCAGCCTCTACGAGCAGTACTTC. This encodes CASSLGGSLYEQYF. This chain links TRBV5-6 with TRBJ2-7; no reliable D call. V was shortened by 4 bases and J by 3 bases, with 14 bases between the two germline ends. Germline values: CDR1 SGHDT, CDR2 YYEEEE. The CDR3 runs to 14 residues.

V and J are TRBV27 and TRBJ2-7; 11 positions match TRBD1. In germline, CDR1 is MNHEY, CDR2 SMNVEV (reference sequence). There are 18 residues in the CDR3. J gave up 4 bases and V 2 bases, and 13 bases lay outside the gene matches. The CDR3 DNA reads TGTGCCAGCAGTTTAACTGGACAGGGGGCCCGATTTTCGTACGAGCAGTACTTC. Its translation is CASSLTGQGARFSYEQYF.

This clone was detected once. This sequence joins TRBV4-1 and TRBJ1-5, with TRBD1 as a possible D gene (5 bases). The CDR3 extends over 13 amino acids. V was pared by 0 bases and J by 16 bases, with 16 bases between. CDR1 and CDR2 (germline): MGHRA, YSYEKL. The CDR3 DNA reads TGCGCCAGCAGCCAAGATCTGTGGCAGGGTGGACATTTT. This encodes CASSQDLWQGGHF.

CDR3 coding DNA: TGTGCCAGCGCGACGGGCTCGAGCGCTTTCTTT. Translated, it gives CASATGSSAFF. The chain has TRBV27 and TRBJ1-1; D remains unclear. The germline V gene has CDR1 MNHEY and CDR2 SMNVEV (reference sequence). The CDR3 extends over 11 amino acids. The ends were cut back, 8 bases at V and 11 bases at J, with 15 bases in the middle.

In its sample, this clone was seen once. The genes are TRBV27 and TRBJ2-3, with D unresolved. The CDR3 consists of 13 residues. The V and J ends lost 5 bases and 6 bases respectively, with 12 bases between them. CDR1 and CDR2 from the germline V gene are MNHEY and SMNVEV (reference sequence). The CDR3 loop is CASSTRSVDTQYF. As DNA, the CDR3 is TGTGCCAGCAGTACTCGTAGTGTCGATACGCAGTATTTT.

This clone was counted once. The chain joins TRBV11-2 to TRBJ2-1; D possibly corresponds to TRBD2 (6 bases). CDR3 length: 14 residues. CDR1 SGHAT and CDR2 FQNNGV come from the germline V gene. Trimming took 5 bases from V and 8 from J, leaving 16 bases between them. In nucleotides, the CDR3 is TGTGCCAGCAGCGCACCCGGGAGTAGGTATGAGCAGTTCTTC. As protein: CASSAPGSRYEQFF.

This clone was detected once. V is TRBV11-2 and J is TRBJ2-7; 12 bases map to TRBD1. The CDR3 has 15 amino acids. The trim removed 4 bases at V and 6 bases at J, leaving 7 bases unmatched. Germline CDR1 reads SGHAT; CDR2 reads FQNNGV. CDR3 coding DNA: TGTGCCAGCAGCTCCCGGGACAGGGGGCAGGGCGAGCAGTACTTC. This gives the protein CASSSRDRGQGEQYF.

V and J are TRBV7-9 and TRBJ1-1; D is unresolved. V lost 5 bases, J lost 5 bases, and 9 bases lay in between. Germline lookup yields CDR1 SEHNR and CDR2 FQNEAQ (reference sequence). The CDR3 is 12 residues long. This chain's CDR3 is CASSEGQTEAFF. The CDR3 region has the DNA TGTGCCAGCAGCGAAGGGCAAACTGAAGCTTTCTTT.

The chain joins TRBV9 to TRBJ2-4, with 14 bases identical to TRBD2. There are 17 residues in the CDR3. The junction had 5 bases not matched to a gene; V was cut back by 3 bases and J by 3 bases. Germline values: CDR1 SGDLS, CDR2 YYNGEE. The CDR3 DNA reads TGTGCCAGCAGCGGGCCGGGACTAGCGGGAGACAAAAACATTCAGTACTTC. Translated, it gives CASSGPGLAGDKNIQYF.

The CDR3 DNA follows: TGCGCCAGCAGCCAATCGGACAGGGTTCGTGTGGTATATGGCTACACCTTC. As protein: CASSQSDRVRVVYGYTF. V usage is TRBV4-1 and J usage is TRBJ1-2; 8 bases match TRBD1. The CDR3 runs 17 residues. V lost 2 bases, J lost 5 bases, and 13 bases stayed unmatched. Germline V CDR1 and CDR2: MGHRA, YSYEKL.

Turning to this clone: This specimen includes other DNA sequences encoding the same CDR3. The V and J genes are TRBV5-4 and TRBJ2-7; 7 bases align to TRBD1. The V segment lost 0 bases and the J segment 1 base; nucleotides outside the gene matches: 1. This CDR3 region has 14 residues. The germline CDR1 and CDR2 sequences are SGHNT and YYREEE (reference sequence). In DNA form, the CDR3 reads TGTGCCAGCAGCTTGGGGGACAGATCCTACGAGCAGTACTTC. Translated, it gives CASSLGDRSYEQYF.

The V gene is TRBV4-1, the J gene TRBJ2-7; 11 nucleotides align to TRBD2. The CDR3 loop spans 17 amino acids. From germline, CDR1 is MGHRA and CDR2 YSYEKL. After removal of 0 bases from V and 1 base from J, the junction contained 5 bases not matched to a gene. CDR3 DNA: TGCGCCAGCAGCCAAGATCCACTAGCGGGAGAGTCCTACGAGCAGTACTTC. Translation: CASSQDPLAGESYEQYF.

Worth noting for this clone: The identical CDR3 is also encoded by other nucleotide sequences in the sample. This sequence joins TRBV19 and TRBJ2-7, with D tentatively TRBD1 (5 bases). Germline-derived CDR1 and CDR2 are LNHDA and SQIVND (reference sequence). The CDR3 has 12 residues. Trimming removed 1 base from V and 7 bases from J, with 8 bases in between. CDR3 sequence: CASSIGAGEQYF. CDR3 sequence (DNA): TGTGCCAGTAGTATAGGGGCAGGGGAGCAGTACTTC.

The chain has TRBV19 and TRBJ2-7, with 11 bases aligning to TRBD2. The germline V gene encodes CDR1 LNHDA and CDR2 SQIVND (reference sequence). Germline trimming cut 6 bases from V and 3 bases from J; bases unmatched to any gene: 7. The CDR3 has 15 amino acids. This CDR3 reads CASRLTSGSNYEQYF. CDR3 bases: TGTGCCAGTAGGCTAACTAGCGGGAGTAACTACGAGCAGTACTTC.

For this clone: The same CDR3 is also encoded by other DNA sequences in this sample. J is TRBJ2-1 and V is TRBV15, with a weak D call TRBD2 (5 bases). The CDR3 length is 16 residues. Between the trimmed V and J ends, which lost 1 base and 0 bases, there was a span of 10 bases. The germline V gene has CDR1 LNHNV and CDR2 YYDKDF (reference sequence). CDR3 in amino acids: CATSRGAGSSYNEQFF. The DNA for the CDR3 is TGTGCCACCAGCAGAGGGGCGGGCAGCTCCTACAATGAGCAGTTCTTC.